This TCR beta chain was sequenced in a study of blood T cell repertoires in COVID-19. Looking at the study overall: COVID-19 samples from acute and convalescent phases originated in the United States, Italy and Spain.

The V end lost 2 bases, the J end lost 1 base, and 10 bases lay between the germline ends. CDR1 SNHLY and CDR2 FYNNEI come from the germline V gene. The CDR3 runs to 15 residues. Donors were grouped by their self-reported clinical history. Original analysis: Scientists estimated how many nucleated cells there were by amplifying reference gene primers. This table comes from immunoSEQ multiplex PCR, and its TCRdb copy is limited to in-frame clones, with some not included. That table furnishes V, J and clone size, whereas the DNA furnished D and trimming. Among fewer than 350,000 clones, about 85% were seen once, and the ten largest hold 2.5% to 3%. This clone was counted a few times.

The TCR was taken from a woman aged 45 to 65 who had recovered from COVID-19. The gene calls are TRBV2 and TRBJ2-3; D is possibly TRBD1 (6 bases). Sequencing input: PBMCs or T cells enriched from blood (not recorded which). As DNA, the CDR3 is TGTGCCAGCAGTGAAAAACAGGGACGCACAGATACGCAGTATTTT. It is translated as CASSEKQGRTDTQYF.